One and the same sample provided the 25 T cell receptor beta chains below, sequenced in a study of identical twins. TCRdb independently ran MiXCR on the 5' RACE reads; one entry per CDR3 protein. Of 460,000 or so distinct CDR3 sequences detected, 12% to 15% appear once; the ten largest clones hold about 0.54%. This sample also belongs to another study, concerning yellow fever vaccine responses in identical twins.

What was sequenced was CD4+ T cells sorted from blood. These receptors originate from a woman between 18 and 30 years old in good health.

The genes are TRBV20-1 and TRBJ2-2; 7 positions match TRBD2. The CDR3 covers 13 residues. Per the germline V gene, CDR1 is DFQATT and CDR2 is SNEGSKA (reference sequence). The trim removed 6 bases at V and 2 bases at J, leaving 3 bases unmatched. CDR3 nucleotide sequence: TGCAGTGCCCCGGGAGGTAACACCGGGGAGCTGTTTTTT. It yields the protein CSAPGGNTGELFF.

This clonotype has a count of ten or more. J is TRBJ2-2 and V is TRBV12-3 or TRBV12-4; D may match TRBD1 or TRBD2 (5 bases each). Trimming stripped 6 bases from V and 5 bases from J, with 13 bases between. The CDR3 consists of 14 residues. The CDR3 bases are TGTGCCAGCAGAGGGGACCAACGGACCGGGGAGCTGTTTTTT. It specifies CASRGDQRTGELFF.

In this sample, this clonotype turned up many times. The genes are TRBV11-2 and TRBJ2-1, with D hard to call. This CDR3 is 11 amino acids long. Trimming took 2 bases from V and 9 from J, leaving 5 bases between them. Germline CDR1 is SGHAT and CDR2 is FQNNGV. This chain's CDR3 is CASSLFVEQFF. The CDR3, as DNA: TGTGCCAGCAGCTTATTCGTTGAGCAGTTCTTC.

The V and J genes are TRBV20-1 and TRBJ2-3; unclear D gene. V was clipped by 0 bases and J by 1 base, with 8 bases between them. Germline V lookup: CDR1 DFQATT, CDR2 SNEGSKA (reference sequence). CDR3 length: 14 amino acids. The CDR3 DNA follows: TGCAGTGCTAGAGAGGACGGCGGCACAGATACGCAGTATTTT. Its translation: CSAREDGGTDTQYF.

This clonotype was detected many times. The J gene is TRBJ1-1, the V gene TRBV7-9; 10 bases are shared with TRBD1. V lost 1 base and J lost 5; bases outside the gene matches: 4. In germline, CDR1 is SEHNR, CDR2 FQNEAQ (reference sequence). This CDR3 contains 15 residues. Written as DNA, the CDR3 is TGTGCCAGCAGCTTAGGACAGGGGGCAGATACTGAAGCTTTCTTT. Translation: CASSLGQGADTEAFF.

This clonotype turned up a few times. The chain employs TRBV6-5 and TRBJ2-5; tentatively, D is TRBD2 (6 bases). Germline V gene data show CDR1 as MNHEY and CDR2 as SVGAGI. The ends were cut back, 2 bases at V and 3 bases at J, with 10 bases in the middle. The CDR3 runs 14 residues. The CDR3 sequence is CASSYRREEETQYF. The CDR3 DNA reads TGTGCCAGCAGTTACCGCAGGGAGGAAGAGACCCAGTACTTC.

This sequence joins TRBV12-3 or TRBV12-4 and TRBJ1-5; possibly TRBD1 for D (6 bases). With 6 bases removed from V and 3 bases from J, the gap between germline ends came to 12 bases. This CDR3 has 14 amino acids. CDR3 residues: CASRRGANNQPQHF. CDR3 coding DNA: TGTGCCAGCAGGCGGGGGGCGAACAATCAGCCCCAGCATTTT.

This clonotype was recorded at least ten times. V gene TRBV20-1 combines with J gene TRBJ2-5; 7 bases line up with TRBD1. V dropped 4 bases and J dropped 7; count of bases not matched to a gene: 9. From germline, CDR1 is DFQATT and CDR2 SNEGSKA (reference sequence). The CDR3 length is 13 residues. The CDR3 region is CSATITGAGTQYF. The CDR3 DNA reads as TGCAGTGCTACCATCACAGGGGCGGGGACCCAGTACTTC.

The V and J genes are TRBV5-1 and TRBJ1-4; a weak D match, TRBD1 (5 bases). Germline values: CDR1 SGHRS, CDR2 YFSETQ. This CDR3 is 15 amino acids long. Trimming stripped 1 base from V and 7 bases from J, with 14 bases between. The CDR3 DNA sequence: TGCGCCAGCAGCTTGTCGGGGACGCGGGGTGAAAAACTGTTTTTT. Its protein is CASSLSGTRGEKLFF.

This clonotype was seen a few times. The V gene is TRBV9, the J gene TRBJ2-2; the D gene could be TRBD1 or TRBD2 (5 bases each). Germline V gives CDR1 SGDLS, CDR2 YYNGEE. The CDR3 runs to 16 residues. Deletions cut 3 bases from V and 1 base from J, with 13 bases between. The CDR3 loop reads CASSAGTTRNTGELFF. CDR3 coding DNA: TGTGCCAGCAGCGCTGGGACCACTAGGAACACCGGGGAGCTGTTTTTT.

The chain links TRBV12-3 or TRBV12-4 to TRBJ2-7; D unresolved. V was shortened by 6 bases and J by 3 bases, with 15 bases between the two germline ends. CDR3 length equals 14 residues. In DNA form, the CDR3 reads TGTGCCAGCAGGGCTCGCGGACCAGGCTACGAGCAGTACTTC. This codes for CASRARGPGYEQYF.

There are a few counts of this clonotype. The CDR3: CSAGLPNGASQYF. The CDR3, as DNA: TGCAGTGCTGGACTTCCGAACGGCGCTTCGCAGTATTTT. This sequence joins TRBV20-1 and TRBJ2-3; a possible D gene is TRBD2 (5 bases). The CDR3 is 13 amino acids. The V and J ends lost 5 bases and 10 bases respectively, with 19 bases between them. Germline V gene lookup returns CDR1 DFQATT and CDR2 SNEGSKA (reference sequence).

This clonotype was detected only a few times. The gene calls are TRBV12-3 or TRBV12-4 and TRBJ2-3; 7 bases align to TRBD1. The CDR3 spans 16 residues. J lost 3 bases, V lost 4 bases, and 10 bases had no gene match. CDR3 DNA: TGTGCCAGCAGTTCCGGAAACAGGGGTAGAACAGATACGCAGTATTTT. Translation: CASSSGNRGRTDTQYF.

This clonotype turned up a few times. The chain carries TRBV30 and TRBJ2-7; D gene uncertain. The CDR3 is made up of 9 amino acids. V lost 3 bases and J lost 6, with 3 bases in between. From germline, CDR1 is GTSNPN and CDR2 SVGIG (reference sequence). The CDR3 loop is CAWSAEQYF. The CDR3 bases are TGTGCCTGGAGCGCCGAGCAGTACTTC.

CDR3 region: CSAGTGNNSPLHF. The CDR3 bases are TGCAGCGCCGGGACAGGGAATAATTCACCCCTCCACTTT. The V gene is TRBV29-1, the J gene TRBJ1-6, with 9 bases lining up with TRBD1. This CDR3 is built from 13 residues. CDR1 is SQVTM and CDR2 is ANQGSEA in the germline V gene. The V and J ends lost 7 bases and 5 bases, in that order; junction bases with no gene match: 3.

This clonotype was picked up a small number of times. The chain joins TRBV5-1 to TRBJ2-7, with 8 bases aligning to TRBD1. V trimming: 3 bases; J trimming: 6 bases; junction bases outside the gene matches: 17. Germline-derived CDR1 and CDR2 are SGHRS and YFSETQ. This CDR3 is built from 17 residues. In DNA form, the CDR3 reads TGCGCCAGCAGCTACCGGTTCCAGGGGGCAGACACCTCCGAGCAGTACTTC. Residues: CASSYRFQGADTSEQYF.

This clonotype was seen a few times. This chain links TRBV12-3 or TRBV12-4 with TRBJ2-7; 8 bases are shared with TRBD2. This CDR3 is 14 amino acids long. V was pared by 7 bases and J by 7 bases, with 12 bases of the junction left unmatched. The CDR3 sequence is CASNLAGAGGEQYF. The CDR3 region has the DNA TGTGCCAGCAATCTTGCGGGGGCGGGAGGAGAGCAGTACTTC.

This clonotype was found a few times. This chain connects TRBV29-1 to TRBJ2-7, with a weak D call TRBD1 (6 bases). This CDR3 has 16 residues. The germline gives CDR1 SQVTM, CDR2 ANQGSEA. The V gene lost 7 bases and the J gene lost 7 bases, with 29 bases spanning the gap. CDR3 DNA sequence: TGCAGCGCCGTGGACAGAGGAACAGGTCGGTCGAGGGAGCAGTACTTC. Translation: CSAVDRGTGRSREQYF.

The gene calls are TRBV20-1 and TRBJ2-7; 8 bases agree with TRBD1. Per the germline V gene, CDR1 is DFQATT and CDR2 is SNEGSKA (reference sequence). V gave up 0 bases and J gave up 3 bases; unmatched junction bases: 4. The CDR3 has 14 amino acids. CDR3 residues: CSARDLDRVYEQYF. In DNA form, the CDR3 reads TGCAGTGCTAGAGATTTGGACAGGGTCTACGAGCAGTACTTC.

J is TRBJ2-4 and V is TRBV3-1; unclear D gene. The V gene lost 1 base and the J gene lost 6 bases, with 13 bases spanning the gap. CDR3 length: 15 residues. The germline V gene has CDR1 LGHDT and CDR2 YNNKEL (reference sequence). The CDR3 loop is CASSQVTSGANIQYF. The CDR3 region has the DNA TGTGCCAGCAGCCAAGTAACGTCAGGTGCAAACATTCAGTACTTC.

V is TRBV4-3 and J is TRBJ2-2; D tentatively fits TRBD1 or TRBD2 (6 bases each). Germline lookup yields CDR1 LGHNA and CDR2 YSLEER. V was pared by 2 bases and J by 3 bases, with 10 bases between. CDR3 length: 15 residues. The CDR3 reads CASSQRGPDTGELFF. The CDR3 region has the DNA TGCGCCAGCAGCCAACGGGGGCCGGACACCGGGGAGCTGTTTTTT.

Ten or more counts support this clonotype. The chain recombines TRBV7-2 with TRBJ1-4; a possible D gene is TRBD1 (5 bases). Germline V gene lookup returns CDR1 SGHTA and CDR2 FQGNSA. The CDR3 has 15 amino acids. V was shortened by 4 bases and J by 6 bases, with 15 bases between the two germline ends. The CDR3 is CASSSQGRGDEKLFF. The CDR3 DNA reads as TGTGCCAGCAGCTCCCAAGGACGGGGGGATGAAAAACTGTTTTTT.

This clonotype was observed a few times. The V call is TRBV4-1, the J call TRBJ2-5; TRBD2 might be the D (5 bases). Deletions cut 0 bases from V and 1 base from J, with 12 bases between. Germline-derived CDR1 and CDR2 are MGHRA and YSYEKL. The length of the CDR3 is 16 residues. CDR3 loop: CASSQEKGGLQETQYF. The CDR3 nucleotides are TGCGCCAGCAGCCAAGAAAAAGGCGGACTCCAAGAGACCCAGTACTTC.

In its sample, this clonotype was seen many times. The V call is TRBV29-1, the J call TRBJ2-1; TRBD2 is a possible D gene (5 bases). The germline V and J ends were trimmed by 7 bases and 6 bases, with 16 bases remaining between them. In germline, CDR1 is SQVTM, CDR2 ANQGSEA. The CDR3 spans 13 residues. The CDR3 DNA sequence: TGCAGCGGTGACTATCGGTCGAGCAATGAGCAGTTCTTC. Protein product: CSGDYRSSNEQFF.

The J gene is TRBJ2-7, the V gene TRBV30; TRBD1 agrees at 7 bases. V shed 5 bases and J 3 bases; nucleotides not matched to a gene: 4. Germline CDR1 reads GTSNPN; CDR2 reads SVGIG (reference sequence). This CDR3 contains 12 residues. The CDR3 region has the DNA TGTGCCTGGGACAGGGCTGACTACGAGCAGTACTTC. This sequence encodes CAWDRADYEQYF.